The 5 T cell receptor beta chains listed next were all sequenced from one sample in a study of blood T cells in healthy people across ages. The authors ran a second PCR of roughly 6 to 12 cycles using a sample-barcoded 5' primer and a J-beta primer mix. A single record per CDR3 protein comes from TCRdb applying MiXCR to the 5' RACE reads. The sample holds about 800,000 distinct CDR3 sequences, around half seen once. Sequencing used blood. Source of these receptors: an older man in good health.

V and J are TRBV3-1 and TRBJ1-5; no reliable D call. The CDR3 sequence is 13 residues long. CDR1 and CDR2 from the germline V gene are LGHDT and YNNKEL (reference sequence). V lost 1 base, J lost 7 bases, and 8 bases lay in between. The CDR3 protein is CASSQANGQPQHF. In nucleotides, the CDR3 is TGTGCCAGCAGCCAAGCCAATGGACAGCCCCAGCATTTT.

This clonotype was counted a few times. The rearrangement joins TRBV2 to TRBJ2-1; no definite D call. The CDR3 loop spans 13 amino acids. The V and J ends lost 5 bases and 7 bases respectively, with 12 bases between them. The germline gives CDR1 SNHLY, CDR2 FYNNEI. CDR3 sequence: CASSPGLGNEQFF. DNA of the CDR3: TGTGCCAGCAGTCCCGGGTTAGGGAATGAGCAGTTCTTC.

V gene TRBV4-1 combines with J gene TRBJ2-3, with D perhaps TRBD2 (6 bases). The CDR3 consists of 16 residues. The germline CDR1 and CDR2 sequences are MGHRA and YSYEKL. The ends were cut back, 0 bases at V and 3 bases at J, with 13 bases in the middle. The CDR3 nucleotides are TGCGCCAGCAGCCAAGACCAGTCGGGAGTTACAGATACGCAGTATTTT. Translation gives CASSQDQSGVTDTQYF.

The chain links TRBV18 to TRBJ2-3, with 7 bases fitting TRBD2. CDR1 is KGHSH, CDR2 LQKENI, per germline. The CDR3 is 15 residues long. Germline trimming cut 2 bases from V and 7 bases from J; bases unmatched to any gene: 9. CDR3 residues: CASSPTREGRHTQYF. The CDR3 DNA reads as TGTGCCAGCTCACCAACGAGGGAGGGCCGCCATACGCAGTATTTT.

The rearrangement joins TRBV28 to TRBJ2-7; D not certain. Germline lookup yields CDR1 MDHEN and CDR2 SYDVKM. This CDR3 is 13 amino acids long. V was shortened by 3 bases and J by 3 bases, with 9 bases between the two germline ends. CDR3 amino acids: CASSFSNDYEQYF. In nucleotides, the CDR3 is TGTGCCAGCAGTTTTTCTAACGACTACGAGCAGTACTTC.